The TCR beta chain described here comes from a study of blood T cell repertoires in COVID-19. Study background: From T cells, B-cell-depleted T cells, or PBMCs came the material, which was cDNA or gDNA.

Authors' data handling: Using reference gene primer amplification, nucleated cell counts were estimated. Some clones are missing from TCRdb's copy, which holds only in-frame ones; the method was immunoSEQ multiplex PCR. V and J calls and clone size are those listed in that table; D and trimming were worked out from the DNA. Seen here are approximately 140,000 clones, around three quarters observed once, and the top ten hold approximately 14%. The sample holds a few counts of this clone. Germline V gene sequence: CDR1 SGHDN, CDR2 FVKESK. V was cut by 4 bases and J by 0 bases, with 8 bases left in between. The CDR3 length is 14 residues.

The material sequenced was peripheral blood. The TCR was taken from a man at least 80 years old with acute or convalescent COVID-19. The chain recombines TRBV14 with TRBJ2-3, with a tentative D call TRBD1 (6 bases). The CDR3 DNA sequence: TGTGCCAGCAGCCTAGGGGGTAGCACAGATACGCAGTATTTT. This encodes CASSLGGSTDTQYF.